The sequence of this TCR beta chain was determined in a study of blood T cell repertoires in COVID-19. Study summary: Samples taken during acute and convalescent COVID-19 were collected in the United States, Italy and Spain. Sample material is recorded as cDNA or gDNA derived from T cells, B-cell-depleted T cells, or PBMCs.

Under the authors' procedure: By means of reference gene primer amplification, nucleated cell counts were estimated. The protocol was immunoSEQ multiplex PCR, while the TCRdb copy is restricted to in-frame clones and leaves out a portion. V and J calls and clone size follow that table, whereas D and trimming were derived from the DNA. This sample has about 120,000 clones; 90% occur once, and the top ten carry roughly 1.9%. This clone was found once. This clonotype was obtained from a human donor with active COVID-19. The donor label of this sample is uncertain. The sequenced material came from peripheral blood.

DNA for the CDR3: TGTGCCAGCAGCTATCCGGGACTAGCGGGGGAGGACTACGGTGATAATGGGCCAGATACGCAGTATTTT. Protein: CASSYPGLAGEDYGDNGPDTQYF. V gene TRBV6-6 combines with J gene TRBJ2-3, with 14 bases fitting TRBD2. V lost 6 bases to trimming and J lost 4 bases; unmatched junction nucleotides: 27. Germline CDR1 reads MNHNY; CDR2 reads SVGAGI (reference sequence). This CDR3 contains 23 residues.